The rows below give T cell receptor beta chains drawn from one sample of a study of T cells expressing NK-cell markers. TCRdb reworked the 5' RACE reads into one entry per CDR3 protein, no DNA. The sample has about 150,000 distinct CDR3 sequences. The sequenced sample consisted of blood T cells: a sorted CD56 or NKG2C T cell subset, CD4+ or CD8+ T cells, or bulk PBMC T cells (not recorded which). Source of these receptors: a woman aged 45-65 years in good health. Both conserved end residues are part of each CDR3.

v_gene	len	j_gene	CDR3aa
TRBV4-2	14	TRBJ2-1	CASSHAEAGLKQFF
TRBV28	15	TRBJ2-1	CASSFISGRANEQFF
TRBV20-1	13	TRBJ2-7	CSATRGSIYEQYF
TRBV6-2/TRBV6-3	15	TRBJ1-5	CASNPGLVSNQPQHF
TRBV30	15	TRBJ2-3	CAWTWGAGRTDTQYF
TRBV27	18	TRBJ2-3	CASSLTGLAGREEDTQYF
TRBV25-1	18	TRBJ2-3	CASSESAGWAGVTDTQYF
TRBV12-3/TRBV12-4	13	TRBJ1-5	CASGLQGLQPQHF
TRBV20-1	14	TRBJ2-1	CSARTSGRSNEQFF
TRBV7-8	14	TRBJ2-5	CASSRGEGIETQYF
TRBV4-1	16	TRBJ2-1	CASSQDGTGVLDEQFF
TRBV11-2	14	TRBJ1-2	CASSDGSIFYGYTF
TRBV27	15	TRBJ2-7	CASRPPGLPSYEQYF
TRBV23-1	13	TRBJ2-1	CASSHDRCNEQFF
TRBV7-9	16	TRBJ2-1	CASSGADGTSYNEQFF
TRBV18	16	TRBJ2-1	CASSPTLADSYNEQFF
TRBV30	13	TRBJ2-2	CAWSTGGSGELFF
TRBV7-9	13	TRBJ2-1	CASSSSSSNEQFF
TRBV12-3/TRBV12-4	13	TRBJ2-7	CASSPRHHYEQYF
TRBV29-1	14	TRBJ2-3	CSVEGREETDTQYF
TRBV7-9	16	TRBJ1-1	CASSQNRDRVDTEAFF
TRBV5-5	13	TRBJ2-1	CASSFSWGDEQFF